The table lists the clone carrying this T cell receptor (beta chain) with a count of one. Its antigen remains unidentified. Germline V gives CDR1 MRHNA, CDR2 SNTAGT. V lost 6 bases to trimming and J lost 5 bases; unmatched junction nucleotides: 12. The CDR3 contains 17 residues. This sample was included in a study of cytomegalovirus exposure and HLA in healthy donors. Study in general: An early data release held 79 million or so unique TCRs from HLA-typed donors. General study results and limits: The authors later linked a missense DCLRE1C variant to TCR beta V- and J-gene trimming.

Primers: 60 Vbeta forward and 13 Jbeta reverse. The table came from immunoSEQ multiplex PCR; TCRdb's copy has only in-frame clones and leaves some out. Here the sample spans over 150,000 clones, roughly 76% being singletons. The chain is built from TRBV6-4 and TRBJ1-6; 8 bases match TRBD1. Sequenced input: PBMCs. The sequence was collected from a man aged 55-75 years in good health and CMV-seronegative. For the CDR3, the DNA is TGTGCCAGCAGAATTTCTTCCGGGACAGGCGATAATTCACCCCTCCACTTT. Residues: CASRISSGTGDNSPLHF.